Listed here are 22 T cell receptor beta chains from one sample, sequenced in a study of low-dose radiotherapy and immunotherapy resistance in tumors. This sample's time point: after trial treatment. This sample's treatment: LDRT plus nivolumab, ipilimumab, low-dose cyclophosphamide and aspirin (RACIN trial). Alpha- and beta-chain coverage of first-strand cDNA came from TRAV- and TRBV-specific primers. TCRs underwent roughly 19 PCR cycles of amplification with a constant-region primer and V-primer adapter. One entry per CDR3 protein results from TCRdb running MiXCR on the reads. The sample includes about 100,000 distinct CDR3 sequences, less than 25% of them seen just once. The material was PBMCs, obtained after low-dose radiotherapy plus immunotherapy. The receptors come from a male donor with prostate cancer.

In its sample, this clonotype was seen many times. The chain joins TRBV29-1 to TRBJ2-2; the D call may be TRBD1 or TRBD2 (5 bases each). The CDR3 spans 13 residues. V lost 6 bases and J 5 bases, leaving 13 bases between the germline ends. CDR1 is SQVTM and CDR2 is ANQGSEA in the germline V gene. CDR3 residues: CSVRGTWTGELFF. In nucleotides, the CDR3 is TGCAGCGTGAGAGGGACGTGGACCGGGGAGCTGTTTTTT.

In its sample, this clonotype was seen many times. The chain recombines TRBV29-1 with TRBJ2-5, with a possible D match to TRBD1 (6 bases). Trimming left V 0 bases short and J 7 bases short, with 9 bases between. The germline gives CDR1 SQVTM, CDR2 ANQGSEA. The CDR3 loop spans 12 amino acids. CDR3 loop: CSVEETGGTQYF. In DNA, the CDR3 is TGCAGCGTTGAAGAGACAGGAGGGACCCAGTACTTC.

This clonotype was observed many times. The chain links TRBV12-3 or TRBV12-4 to TRBJ2-7; TRBD1 matches 7 bases. The CDR3 covers 15 residues. V shed 1 base, J shed 2 bases, and the junction held 5 bases outside the gene matches. The CDR3 nucleotides read TGTGCCAGCAGTTTAGAAGACAGGGCCGCCTACGAGCAGTACTTC. Protein sequence: CASSLEDRAAYEQYF.

The chain employs TRBV14 and TRBJ2-1; 9 bases are a match to TRBD2. Per the germline V gene, CDR1 is SGHDN and CDR2 is FVKESK. With V trimmed by 1 base and J by 0 bases, 13 bases remained unmatched. This CDR3 is built from 20 residues. Here the CDR3 DNA reads TGTGCCAGCAGCCAAGTTTTAGCGGGGGATGATTCTAGCTCCTACAATGAGCAGTTCTTC. Amino acids: CASSQVLAGDDSSSYNEQFF.

This clonotype was seen at least ten times. The rearrangement joins TRBV5-6 to TRBJ2-4, with 7 bases identical to TRBD2. CDR1 is SGHDT, CDR2 YYEEEE, per germline. V was pared by 4 bases and J by 15 bases, with 13 bases of the junction left unmatched. This CDR3 spans 13 amino acids. CDR3 nucleotides: TGTGCCAGCAGCGGGGGGGGGGAAACAGAGTCGTACTTC. This gives the protein CASSGGGETESYF.

This clonotype was found many times. This chain connects TRBV2 to TRBJ2-4; D remains unclear. CDR3 size: 13 residues. The germline V gene encodes CDR1 SNHLY and CDR2 FYNNEI. The V and J ends lost 7 bases and 1 base respectively, with 8 bases between them. CDR3 amino acids: CASTVGAKNIQYF. CDR3 coding DNA: TGTGCCAGCACGGTGGGGGCCAAAAACATTCAGTACTTC.

This clonotype appeared many times. The V call is TRBV7-3, the J call TRBJ2-2; 9 bases match TRBD1. This CDR3 comprises 16 residues. The germline gives CDR1 SGHTA, CDR2 FQGTGA. V shed 4 bases and J 5 bases; nucleotides not matched to a gene: 8. The CDR3, as DNA: TGTGCCAGCAGCTCCCAACAGGGGGCTCATACCGGGGAGCTGTTTTTT. Translated: CASSSQQGAHTGELFF.

The chain employs TRBV6-2 or TRBV6-3 and TRBJ2-2, with 7 bases that match TRBD1. Looked up from germline, CDR1 is MNHEY and CDR2 is SVGEGT. Trimming took 8 bases from V and 6 from J; bases not matched to a gene: 6. The CDR3 consists of 13 residues. In nucleotides, the CDR3 is TGTGCCAGCGCAGAGCAGGGGGCCGGGGAGCTGTTTTTT. This sequence encodes CASAEQGAGELFF.

This clonotype showed up many times. CDR3 nucleotides: TGCAGTGCCTCGGGAGGGGAATACGAGCAGTACTTC. It yields the protein CSASGGEYEQYF. The chain combines TRBV20-1 with TRBJ2-7, with TRBD2 matching over 8 bases. V gave up 6 bases and J gave up 4 bases; unmatched junction bases: 5. Germline V CDR1 and CDR2: DFQATT, SNEGSKA (reference sequence). This CDR3 region has 12 residues.

V is TRBV5-6 and J is TRBJ2-7; perhaps TRBD1 as D (5 bases). The CDR3 contains 14 residues. CDR1 and CDR2 from the germline V gene are SGHDT and YYEEEE. V lost 0 bases, J lost 5 bases, and 12 bases lay in between. The CDR3 loop reads CASSLGQQGDEQYF. The CDR3, as DNA: TGTGCCAGCAGCTTGGGGCAGCAAGGGGACGAGCAGTACTTC.

Ten or more counts support this clonotype. This chain links TRBV12-3 or TRBV12-4 with TRBJ2-3, with D uncertain. The CDR3 consists of 16 residues. V was trimmed by 3 bases and J by 0 bases, leaving 13 bases between them. DNA for the CDR3: TGTGCCAGCAGTTTGAATCCCGCCTCAAGCACAGATACGCAGTATTTT. This translates into CASSLNPASSTDTQYF.

Comment on this clonotype: An end of the junction does not agree with germline; a read error may underlie this. The V gene is TRBV5-1, the J gene TRBJ2-7, with 13 bases aligning to TRBD2. Per germline, CDR1 SGHRS and CDR2 YFSETQ. The CDR3 is made up of 18 amino acids. CDR3 nucleotides: TGCGCCAGCAGCCCGCCGGGACTAGCGGGGAGCAACACCGGGGAGCTGTACTTC. As protein: CASSPPGLAGSNTGELYF.

This clonotype ranks as medium-sized. J is TRBJ2-3 and V is TRBV29-1, with 12 positions matching TRBD2. Germline trimming cut 3 bases from V and 7 bases from J; bases unmatched to any gene: 17. CDR3 length equals 18 residues. The germline V gene encodes CDR1 SQVTM and CDR2 ANQGSEA. The CDR3 bases are TGCAGCGTTGAGGCGTCTAGCGGGGGGGCCAGGGCGTTGAATACGCAGTATTTT. It encodes CSVEASSGGARALNTQYF.

This clonotype was detected many times. The chain is built from TRBV29-1 and TRBJ2-7; D remains unclear. V was pared by 6 bases and J by 3 bases, with 9 bases between. Germline V gene lookup returns CDR1 SQVTM and CDR2 ANQGSEA. The CDR3 is 11 residues long. The CDR3 spells CSVGLHYEQYF. The CDR3 nucleotides are TGCAGCGTGGGGTTGCACTACGAGCAGTACTTC.

Many counts were recorded for this clonotype. This rearrangement joins TRBV23-1 to TRBJ2-7; 10 nucleotides align to TRBD2. TRBV23-1 is treated as an ORF (open reading frame) with a function not yet certain. The CDR3 consists of 17 residues. With 1 base clipped from V and 6 bases from J, the junction kept 12 bases outside the gene matches. The CDR3 DNA follows: TGCGCCAGCAGTCAATTCTCCGCCGTAGCGGGGGGACCCGAGCAGTACTTC. Translation: CASSQFSAVAGGPEQYF.

In this sample, this clonotype turned up a few times. One end of the junction does not line up with germline, which may come from a read error. V is TRBV19 and J is TRBJ2-1; D might be TRBD2 (5 bases). The CDR3 spans 13 residues. Germline CDR1 LNHDA, CDR2 SQIVND (reference sequence). In DNA form, the CDR3 reads TGTGCCAGTTCGGAGGACCGCCGCAGTGAGCGGTTCTTC. Protein: CASSEDRRSERFF.

This clonotype was counted at least ten times. The chain recombines TRBV3-1 with TRBJ2-2; 7 positions agree with TRBD1. The CDR3 extends over 15 amino acids. The V gene's germline CDR1 is LGHDT and CDR2 YNNKEL (reference sequence). V gave up 1 base and J gave up 7 bases; unmatched junction bases: 6. The CDR3 reads CASSQGIGGGGELFF. The CDR3 region has the DNA TGTGCCAGCAGCCAAGGGATAGGGGGCGGCGGGGAGCTGTTTTTT. Full variable domain (outside the CDR3, taken from reference TRBV3-1 and TRBJ2-2): DTAVSQTPKYLVTQMGNDKSIKCEQNLGHDTMYWYKQDSKKFLKIMFSYNNKELIINETVPNRFSPKSPDKAHLNLHINSLELGDSAVYFCASSQGIGGGGELFFGEGSRLTVL.

This clonotype came up many times. The chain employs TRBV12-3 or TRBV12-4 and TRBJ2-2, with D possibly matching TRBD1 (5 bases). This CDR3 is built from 12 residues. The ends were cut back, 7 bases at V and 4 bases at J, with 7 bases in the middle. The CDR3, as DNA: TGTGCCAGCAAGGGGCCCACCGGGGAGCTGTTTTTT. It translates to CASKGPTGELFF.

This clonotype turned up a few times. The gene calls are TRBV6-2 or TRBV6-3 and TRBJ1-2; TRBD1 aligns across 10 bases. The CDR3 length is 15 residues. With V trimmed by 7 bases and J by 4 bases, 9 bases remained unmatched. Germline V gives CDR1 MNHEY, CDR2 SVGEGT. The CDR3 reads CASMKDRGLGYGYTF. For the CDR3, the DNA is TGTGCCAGCATGAAAGACAGGGGGCTGGGCTATGGCTACACCTTC.

This rearrangement joins TRBV23-1 to TRBJ2-1, with 7 bases matching TRBD1. TRBV23-1 is classed as an ORF, of uncertain function. This CDR3 has 16 amino acids. V shed 0 bases and J 2 bases; nucleotides not matched to a gene: 4. CDR3 in amino acids: CASSQSGDSPYNEQFF. The CDR3, as DNA: TGCGCCAGCAGTCAATCTGGGGACAGCCCCTACAATGAGCAGTTCTTC.

This rearrangement joins TRBV9 to TRBJ2-5; 9 bases are a match to TRBD2. This CDR3 region has 16 residues. Germline V gene sequence: CDR1 SGDLS, CDR2 YYNGEE. The V gene end was trimmed by 1 base and the J gene end by 5 bases; junction bases not matched to a gene: 9. CDR3 loop: CASSVTPPSGVETQYF. The CDR3 region has the DNA TGTGCCAGCAGCGTAACCCCACCTAGCGGGGTTGAGACCCAGTACTTC.

The sample holds many counts of this clonotype. This sequence joins TRBV19 and TRBJ1-6; D is undetermined. CDR1 is LNHDA and CDR2 is SQIVND in the germline V gene (reference sequence). Trimming shortened V by 8 bases and J by 6 bases, and 8 bases separated the two germline ends. The CDR3 spans 12 residues. The chain's CDR3 is CASLGVNSPLHF. The DNA of the CDR3 is TGTGCCAGTCTCGGGGTTAATTCACCCCTCCACTTT.